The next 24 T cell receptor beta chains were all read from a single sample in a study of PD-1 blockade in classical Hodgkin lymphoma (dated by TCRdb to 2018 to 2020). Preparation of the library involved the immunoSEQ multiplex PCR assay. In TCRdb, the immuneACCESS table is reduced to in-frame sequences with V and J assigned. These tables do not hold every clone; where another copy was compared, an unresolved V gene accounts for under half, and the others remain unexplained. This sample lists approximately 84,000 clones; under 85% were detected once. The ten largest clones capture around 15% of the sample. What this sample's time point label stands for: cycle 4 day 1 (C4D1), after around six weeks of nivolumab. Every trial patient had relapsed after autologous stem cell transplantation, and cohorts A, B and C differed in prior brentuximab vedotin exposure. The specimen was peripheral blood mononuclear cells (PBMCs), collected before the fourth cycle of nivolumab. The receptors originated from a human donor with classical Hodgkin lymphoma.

CDR3 in DNA: TGTGCCAGCAGTTCTCGGACAGGGGGCACAGATACGCAGTATTTT. It codes for CASSSRTGGTDTQYF. The chain employs TRBV6-5 and TRBJ2-3, with 9 nucleotides matching TRBD1. Trimming took 4 bases from V and 1 from J; bases not matched to a gene: 3. Germline values: CDR1 MNHEY, CDR2 SVGAGI. CDR3 length: 15 residues.

As DNA, the CDR3 is TGTGCCAGCTCACCACGGGGCCCGGATACGCAGTATTTT. Translated: CASSPRGPDTQYF. This chain links TRBV18 with TRBJ2-3, with TRBD1 as a possible D gene (5 bases). Germline loops: CDR1 KGHSH, CDR2 LQKENI. The CDR3 totals 13 residues. V lost 1 base to trimming and J lost 6 bases, with 8 bases between them.

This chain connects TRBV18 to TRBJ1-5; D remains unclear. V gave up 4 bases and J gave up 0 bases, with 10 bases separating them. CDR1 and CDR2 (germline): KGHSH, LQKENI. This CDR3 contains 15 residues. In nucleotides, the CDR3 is TGTGCCAGCTCACGCAGTGGGGATAGCAATCAGCCCCAGCATTTT. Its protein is CASSRSGDSNQPQHF.

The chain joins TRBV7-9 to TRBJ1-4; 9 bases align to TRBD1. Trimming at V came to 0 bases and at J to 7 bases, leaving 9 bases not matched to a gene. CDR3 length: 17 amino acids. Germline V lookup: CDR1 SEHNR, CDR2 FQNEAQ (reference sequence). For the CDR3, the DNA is TGTGCCAGCAGCTTAGCGGGGACAGGGATTATTGGTGAAAAACTGTTTTTT. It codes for CASSLAGTGIIGEKLFF.

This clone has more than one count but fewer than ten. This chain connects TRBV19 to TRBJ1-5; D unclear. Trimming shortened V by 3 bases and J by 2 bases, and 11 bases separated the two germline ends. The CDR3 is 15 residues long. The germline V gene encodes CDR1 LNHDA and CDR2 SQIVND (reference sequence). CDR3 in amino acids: CASSISGRGNQPQHF. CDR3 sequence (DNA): TGTGCCAGTAGTATCTCCGGCCGAGGCAATCAGCCCCAGCATTTT.

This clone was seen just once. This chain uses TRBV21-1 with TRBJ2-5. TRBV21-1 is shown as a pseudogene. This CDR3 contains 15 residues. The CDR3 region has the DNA TGTGCCAGCAGCCCAAGCACAGGAGGTAAGGAGACCCAGTACTTC. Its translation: CASSPSTGGKETQYF.

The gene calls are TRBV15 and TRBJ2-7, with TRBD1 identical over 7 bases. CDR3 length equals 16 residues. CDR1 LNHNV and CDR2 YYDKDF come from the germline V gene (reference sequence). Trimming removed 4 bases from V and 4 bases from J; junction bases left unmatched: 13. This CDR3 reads CATSKTRQGWTYEQYF. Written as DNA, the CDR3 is TGTGCCACCAGCAAAACCCGACAGGGCTGGACTTACGAGCAGTACTTC.

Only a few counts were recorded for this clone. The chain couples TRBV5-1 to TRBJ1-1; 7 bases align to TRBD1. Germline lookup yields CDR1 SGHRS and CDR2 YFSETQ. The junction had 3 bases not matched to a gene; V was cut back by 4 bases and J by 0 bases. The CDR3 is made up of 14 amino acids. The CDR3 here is CASSMGQMNTEAFF. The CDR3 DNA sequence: TGCGCCAGCAGCATGGGACAGATGAACACTGAAGCTTTCTTT.

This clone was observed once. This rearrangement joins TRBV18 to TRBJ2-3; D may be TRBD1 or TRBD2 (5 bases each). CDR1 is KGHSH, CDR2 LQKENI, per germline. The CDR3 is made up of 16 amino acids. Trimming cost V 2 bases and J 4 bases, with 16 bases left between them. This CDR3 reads CASSPKVRGSADTQYF. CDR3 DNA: TGTGCCAGCTCACCAAAGGTTCGGGGCTCAGCAGATACGCAGTATTTT.

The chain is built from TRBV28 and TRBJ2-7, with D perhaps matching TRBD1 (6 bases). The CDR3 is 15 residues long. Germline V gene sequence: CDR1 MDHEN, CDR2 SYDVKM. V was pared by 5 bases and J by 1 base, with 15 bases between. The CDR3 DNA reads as TGTGCCAGCAGTCGAGGGGGTGGGCCTTCCTACGAGCAGTACTTC. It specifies CASSRGGGPSYEQYF.

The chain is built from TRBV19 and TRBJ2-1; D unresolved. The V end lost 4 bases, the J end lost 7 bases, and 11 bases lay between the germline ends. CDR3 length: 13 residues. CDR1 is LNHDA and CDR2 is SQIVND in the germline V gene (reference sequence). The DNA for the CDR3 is TGTGCCAGTAGTAAAGACCGGCCAAATGAGCAGTTCTTC. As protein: CASSKDRPNEQFF. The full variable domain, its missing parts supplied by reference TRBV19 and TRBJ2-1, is DGGITQSPKYLFRKEGQNVTLSCEQNLNHDAMYWYRQDPGQGLRLIYYSQIVNDFQKGDIAEGYSVSREKKESFPLTVTSAQKNPTAFYLCASSKDRPNEQFFGPGTRLTVL.

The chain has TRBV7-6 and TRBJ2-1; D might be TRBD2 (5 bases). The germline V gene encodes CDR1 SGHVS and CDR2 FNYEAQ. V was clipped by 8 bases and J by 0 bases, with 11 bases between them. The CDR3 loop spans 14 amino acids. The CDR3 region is CASRERDSYNEQFF. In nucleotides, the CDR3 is TGTGCCAGCCGGGAAAGGGACTCCTACAATGAGCAGTTCTTC.

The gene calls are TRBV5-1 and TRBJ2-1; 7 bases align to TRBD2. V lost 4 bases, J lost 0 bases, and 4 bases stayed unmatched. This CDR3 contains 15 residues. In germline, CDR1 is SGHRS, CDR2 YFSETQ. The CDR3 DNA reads TGCGCCAGCAGCGTCCTAGCGGACTCCTACAATGAGCAGTTCTTC. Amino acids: CASSVLADSYNEQFF.

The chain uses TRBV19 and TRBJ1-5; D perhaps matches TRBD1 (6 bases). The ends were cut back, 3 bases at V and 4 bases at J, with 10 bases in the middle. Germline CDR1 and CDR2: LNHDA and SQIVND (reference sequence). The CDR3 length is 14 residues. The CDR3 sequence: CASSILDRNQPQHF. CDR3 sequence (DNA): TGTGCCAGTAGTATCCTTGACAGGAATCAGCCCCAGCATTTT.

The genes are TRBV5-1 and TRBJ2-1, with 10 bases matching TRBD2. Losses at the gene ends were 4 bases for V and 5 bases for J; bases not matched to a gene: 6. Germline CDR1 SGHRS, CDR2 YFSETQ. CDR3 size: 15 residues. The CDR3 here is CASSPLAGVDNEQFF. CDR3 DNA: TGCGCCAGCAGCCCTCTAGCGGGAGTCGACAATGAGCAGTTCTTC.

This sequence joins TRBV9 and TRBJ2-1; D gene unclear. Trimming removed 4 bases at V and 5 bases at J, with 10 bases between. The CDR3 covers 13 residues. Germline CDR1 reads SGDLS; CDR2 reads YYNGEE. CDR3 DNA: TGTGCCAGCAGCCCCCCTAGGAACAATGAGCAGTTCTTC. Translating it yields CASSPPRNNEQFF. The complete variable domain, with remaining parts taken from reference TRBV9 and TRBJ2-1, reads DSGVTQTPKHLITATGQRVTLRCSPRSGDLSVYWYQQSLDQGLQFLIQYYNGEERAKGNILERFSAQQFPDLHSELNLSSLELGDSALYFCASSPPRNNEQFFGPGTRLTVL.

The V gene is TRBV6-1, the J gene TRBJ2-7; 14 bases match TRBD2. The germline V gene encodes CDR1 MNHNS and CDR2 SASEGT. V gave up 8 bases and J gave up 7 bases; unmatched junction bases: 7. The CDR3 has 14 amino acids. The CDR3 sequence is CASSLGLAGVEQYF. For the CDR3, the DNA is TGTGCCAGCTCCCTGGGACTAGCGGGAGTTGAGCAGTACTTC.

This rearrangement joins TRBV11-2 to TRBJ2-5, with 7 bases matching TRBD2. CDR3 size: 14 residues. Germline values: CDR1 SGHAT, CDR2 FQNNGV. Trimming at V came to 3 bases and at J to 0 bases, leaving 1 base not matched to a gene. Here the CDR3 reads CASSLGLNQETQYF. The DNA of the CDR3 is TGTGCCAGCAGCTTGGGACTAAACCAAGAGACCCAGTACTTC.

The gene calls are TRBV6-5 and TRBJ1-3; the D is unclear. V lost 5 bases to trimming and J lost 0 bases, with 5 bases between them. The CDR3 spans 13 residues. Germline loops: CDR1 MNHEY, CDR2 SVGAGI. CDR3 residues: CASSKISGNTIYF. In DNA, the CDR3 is TGTGCCAGCAGTAAAATCTCTGGAAACACCATATATTTT.

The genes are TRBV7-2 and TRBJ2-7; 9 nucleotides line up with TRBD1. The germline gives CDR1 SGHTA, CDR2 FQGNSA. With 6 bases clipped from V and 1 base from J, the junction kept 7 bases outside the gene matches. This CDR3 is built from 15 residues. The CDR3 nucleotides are TGTGCCAGCAGTCCCCGGGACAGGGATTCCTACGAGCAGTACTTC. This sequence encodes CASSPRDRDSYEQYF. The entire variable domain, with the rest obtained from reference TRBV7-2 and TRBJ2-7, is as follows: GAGVSQSPSNKVTEKGKDVELRCDPISGHTALYWYRQSLGQGLEFLIYFQGNSAPDKSGLPSDRFSAERTGGSVSTLTIQRTQQEDSAVYLCASSPRDRDSYEQYFGPGTRLTVT.

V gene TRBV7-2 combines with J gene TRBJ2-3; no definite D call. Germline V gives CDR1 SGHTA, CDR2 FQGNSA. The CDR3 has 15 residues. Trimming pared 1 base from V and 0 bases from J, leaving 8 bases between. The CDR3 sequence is CASSLVITSTDTQYF. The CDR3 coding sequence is TGTGCCAGCAGCTTAGTTATTACTAGCACAGATACGCAGTATTTT.

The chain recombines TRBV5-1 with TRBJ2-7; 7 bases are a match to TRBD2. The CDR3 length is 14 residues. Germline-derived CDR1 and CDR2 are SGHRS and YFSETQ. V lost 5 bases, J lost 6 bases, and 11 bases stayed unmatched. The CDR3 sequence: CASSLSLAVGEQYF. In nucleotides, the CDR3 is TGCGCCAGCAGTCTTTCGCTAGCGGTTGGCGAGCAGTACTTC.

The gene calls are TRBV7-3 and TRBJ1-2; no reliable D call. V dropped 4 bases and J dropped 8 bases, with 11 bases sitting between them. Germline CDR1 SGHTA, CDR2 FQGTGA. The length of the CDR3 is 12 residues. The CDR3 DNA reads TGTGCCAGCAGCTCCCCCCCTGGGGGCTACACCTTC. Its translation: CASSSPPGGYTF. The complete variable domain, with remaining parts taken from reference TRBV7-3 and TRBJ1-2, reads GAGVSQTPSNKVTEKGKYVELRCDPISGHTALYWYRQSLGQGPEFLIYFQGTGAADDSGLPNDRFFAVRPEGSVSTLKIQRTERGDSAVYLCASSSPPGGYTFGSGTRLTVV.

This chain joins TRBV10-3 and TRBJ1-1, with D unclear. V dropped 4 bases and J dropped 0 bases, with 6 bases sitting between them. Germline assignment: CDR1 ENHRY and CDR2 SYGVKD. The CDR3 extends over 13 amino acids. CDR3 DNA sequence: TGTGCCATCAGTGTGATCCTGAACACTGAAGCTTTCTTT. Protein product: CAISVILNTEAFF.